This T cell receptor (beta chain) is drawn from a study of Ad26.COV2.S vaccination and SARS-CoV-2 variants. Clones were sequenced by immunoSEQ multiplex PCR, and TCRdb holds only the in-frame ones, with some missing. The sample comprises around 300,000 clones, about 85% of which are singletons, and 6.4% rests with the top ten. Findings of the study overall: Ad26.COV2.S recipients had broader spike-specific TCRs (P = 0.0014). From the TCR breadth and depth analyses, total T cell responses may have been underestimated.

Trimming took 5 bases from V and 0 from J, leaving 17 bases between them. The CDR3 spans 17 residues. CDR1 is SEHNR and CDR2 is FQNEAQ in the germline V gene (reference sequence). Points on this clone: Its antigen remains unknown.

Treatment denoted: approximately 18 received Ad26.COV2.S at low or high dose, single or two shots; 5 received placebo; per-sample allocation not given. It was on day 63 after the first vaccine or placebo injection that samples were taken. Sequences were derived from peripheral blood, sampled in a trial of Ad26.COV2.S vaccine versus placebo. This clonotype originated in a person aged 18-60 years who received the Ad26.COV2.S COVID-19 vaccine or a placebo. This chain connects TRBV7-9 to TRBJ2-1; D is undetermined. This chain's CDR3 is CASSRRGGVDSYNEQFF. The CDR3 nucleotides read TGTGCCAGCAGCCGTCGTGGTGGCGTGGACTCCTACAATGAGCAGTTCTTC.